One and the same sample provided the 22 T cell receptor beta chains below, sequenced in a study of OX40 agonist ivuxolimab in advanced cancers. Clones were sequenced by immunoSEQ multiplex PCR, and TCRdb holds only the in-frame ones, with some missing. Among around 20,000 clones, just over 70% were seen once, and the ten largest hold 15% to 20%. This specimen was CD4+ or CD8+ T cells sorted from blood, taken in a trial of the OX40 agonist ivuxolimab. These receptors were obtained from an adult with an advanced solid tumor such as melanoma, head and neck, liver or kidney cancer.

The chain has TRBV7-9 and TRBJ2-7; 10 nucleotides match TRBD1. V shed 3 bases and J 4 bases; nucleotides not matched to a gene: 3. There are 14 residues in the CDR3. The germline V gene encodes CDR1 SEHNR and CDR2 FQNEAQ (reference sequence). The CDR3 loop reads CASSFEDRGYEQYF. CDR3 in DNA: TGTGCCAGCAGCTTCGAGGACAGGGGGTACGAGCAGTACTTC.

The chain has TRBV2 and TRBJ1-2; TRBD1 matches 11 bases. The J segment lost 2 bases and the V segment lost 7 bases, leaving 3 bases of the junction unmatched. Per germline, CDR1 SNHLY and CDR2 FYNNEI. This CDR3 is built from 14 residues. The CDR3 here is CASKWTGGNYGYTF. For the CDR3, the DNA is TGTGCCAGCAAATGGACAGGGGGCAACTATGGCTACACCTTC. The entire variable domain, with the rest obtained from reference TRBV2 and TRBJ1-2, is as follows: EPEVTQTPSHQVTQMGQEVILRCVPISNHLYFYWYRQILGQKVEFLVSFYNNEISEKSEIFDDQFSVERPDGSNFTLKIRSTKLEDSAMYFCASKWTGGNYGYTFGSGTRLTVV.

The chain is built from TRBV4-1 and TRBJ2-7; 7 nucleotides align to TRBD2. Germline V gives CDR1 MGHRA, CDR2 YSYEKL. With 1 base clipped from V and 0 bases from J, the junction kept 0 bases outside the gene matches. This CDR3 is 14 amino acids long. The CDR3 DNA reads TGCGCCAGCAGCCAAGGGACTAGCTCCTACGAGCAGTACTTC. Translated, it gives CASSQGTSSYEQYF.

The V call is TRBV5-6, the J call TRBJ2-7; 13 positions match TRBD2. The CDR3 runs to 16 residues. Germline values: CDR1 SGHDT, CDR2 YYEEEE. V trimming: 5 bases; J trimming: 2 bases; junction bases outside the gene matches: 7. The chain's CDR3 is CASRSGLAGVAYEQYF. The CDR3 DNA sequence: TGTGCCAGCAGATCCGGACTAGCGGGAGTTGCCTACGAGCAGTACTTC.

CDR3: CASSPGLAGRQTSYNEQFF. The CDR3 DNA follows: TGTGCCAGCAGTCCCGGACTAGCGGGACGCCAGACCTCCTACAATGAGCAGTTCTTC. The V gene is TRBV28, the J gene TRBJ2-1, with 12 bases lining up with TRBD2. Trimming cost V 5 bases and J 0 bases; bases outside gene matches: 11. Germline V gene sequence: CDR1 MDHEN, CDR2 SYDVKM. CDR3 length: 19 amino acids.

The rearrangement uses TRBV6-1 and TRBJ2-2; TRBD1 is a possible D gene (6 bases). Germline lookup yields CDR1 MNHNS and CDR2 SASEGT. Trimming removed 2 bases from V and 2 bases from J, with 9 bases in between. The CDR3 extends over 15 amino acids. This CDR3 is CASSEWDTNTGELFF. For the CDR3, the DNA is TGTGCCAGCAGTGAATGGGACACCAACACCGGGGAGCTGTTTTTT.

This clone was detected only once. The chain's CDR3 is CASSLEGAPSRYEQYF. CDR3 in DNA: TGTGCCAGCAGCTTAGAAGGGGCACCCTCTCGGTACGAGCAGTACTTC. The V gene is TRBV13, the J gene TRBJ2-7, with a possible D match to TRBD1 (5 bases). The CDR3 has 16 amino acids. Germline V gives CDR1 PRHDT, CDR2 FYEKMQ (reference sequence). Trimming took off 1 base at V and 4 bases at J, with 17 bases between the two ends.

The V gene is TRBV28, the J gene TRBJ2-7; D is ambiguous. The V end was cut by 3 bases, the J end by 5 bases, with 5 bases between. Germline CDR1 is MDHEN and CDR2 is SYDVKM. The CDR3 totals 11 residues. CDR3 sequence (DNA): TGTGCCAGCAGTTTGGACCACGAGCAGTACTTC. Residues: CASSLDHEQYF.

This clone is categorized as medium-sized. This chain uses TRBV30 with TRBJ2-1, with D hard to call. This CDR3 has 13 residues. Germline V CDR1 and CDR2: GTSNPN, SVGIG (reference sequence). The ends were cut back, 1 base at V and 4 bases at J, with 8 bases in the middle. Here the CDR3 reads CAWSGGAYNEQFF. The CDR3 region has the DNA TGTGCCTGGAGTGGAGGAGCTTACAATGAGCAGTTCTTC.

The chain uses TRBV29-1 and TRBJ2-7; TRBD2 might be the D (5 bases). CDR1 and CDR2 (germline): SQVTM, ANQGSEA. This CDR3 is 16 amino acids long. V was cut by 4 bases and J by 6 bases, with 25 bases left in between. Written as DNA, the CDR3 is TGCAGCGTTGGCGCTCTTTGCGGGCTAGCAATTTGCGAGCAGTACTTC. Its protein is CSVGALCGLAICEQYF.

This clone was detected a few times. The chain combines TRBV18 with TRBJ2-3, with D maybe TRBD1 (5 bases). The CDR3 has 16 residues. Germline V CDR1 and CDR2: KGHSH, LQKENI. Deletions cut 0 bases from V and 0 bases from J, with 10 bases between. Here the CDR3 DNA reads TGTGCCAGCTCACCACCGGGGCAGGCTAGCACAGATACGCAGTATTTT. Translation: CASSPPGQASTDTQYF. Full variable domain (rest looked up from reference TRBV18 and TRBJ2-3): NAGVMQNPRHLVRRRGQEARLRCSPMKGHSHVYWYRQLPEEGLKFMVYLQKENIIDESGMPKERFSAEFPKEGPSILRIQQVVRGDSAAYFCASSPPGQASTDTQYFGPGTRLTVL.

The chain recombines TRBV19 with TRBJ2-7; TRBD1 agrees at 7 bases. V lost 10 bases, J lost 5 bases, and 8 bases stayed unmatched. The CDR3 runs to 12 residues. Germline loops: CDR1 LNHDA, CDR2 SQIVND (reference sequence). CDR3 amino acids: CATSTGINEQYF. The CDR3 nucleotides read TGTGCCACTTCGACAGGGATCAACGAGCAGTACTTC.

The chain recombines TRBV7-2 with TRBJ2-7; D not resolved. Trimming removed 0 bases from V and 4 bases from J, with 4 bases in between. Germline-derived CDR1 and CDR2 are SGHTA and FQGNSA. The CDR3 consists of 12 residues. The CDR3 coding sequence is TGTGCCAGCAGCTTAGCACAGTACGAGCAGTACTTC. It codes for CASSLAQYEQYF.

The chain employs TRBV18 and TRBJ2-2; D unresolved. Trimming shortened V by 2 bases and J by 3 bases, and 7 bases separated the two germline ends. Germline V gene lookup returns CDR1 KGHSH and CDR2 LQKENI. CDR3 length: 14 amino acids. In DNA, the CDR3 is TGTGCCAGCTCACCAGGGTGGGACACCGGGGAGCTGTTTTTT. This sequence encodes CASSPGWDTGELFF. The full variable domain, completed using reference TRBV18 and TRBJ2-2, is NAGVMQNPRHLVRRRGQEARLRCSPMKGHSHVYWYRQLPEEGLKFMVYLQKENIIDESGMPKERFSAEFPKEGPSILRIQQVVRGDSAAYFCASSPGWDTGELFFGEGSRLTVL.

The CDR3 is CASSFDSYEQYF. DNA for the CDR3: TGTGCCAGCAGCTTCGACAGCTACGAGCAGTACTTC. The chain carries TRBV11-2 and TRBJ2-7, with D possibly matching TRBD1 (5 bases). With 3 bases removed from V and 3 bases from J, the gap between germline ends came to 6 bases. Germline loops: CDR1 SGHAT, CDR2 FQNNGV. This CDR3 is built from 12 residues.

The rearrangement links TRBV9 to TRBJ2-7, with D possibly matching TRBD1 (6 bases). The V gene lost 0 bases and the J gene lost 4 bases, with 11 bases spanning the gap. CDR1 and CDR2 (germline): SGDLS, YYNGEE. The CDR3 contains 14 residues. CDR3 nucleotides: TGTGCCAGCAGCGTAGCTCCAGGGGTATACGAGCAGTACTTC. Amino acid sequence: CASSVAPGVYEQYF.

The sample holds a few counts of this clone. The V and J genes are TRBV7-6 and TRBJ2-1; 10 positions match TRBD2. CDR1 is SGHVS, CDR2 FNYEAQ, per germline. Unmatched junction bases numbered 4, after V lost 4 bases and J lost 4 bases. The CDR3 loop spans 15 amino acids. The CDR3 DNA follows: TGTGCCAGCAGCTCCGGACTAGCGGAGTACAATGAGCAGTTCTTC. Protein: CASSSGLAEYNEQFF.

J is TRBJ2-3 and V is TRBV19; D may correspond to TRBD1 or TRBD2 (5 bases each). The CDR3 spans 13 residues. CDR1 and CDR2 from the germline V gene are LNHDA and SQIVND (reference sequence). V was shortened by 6 bases and J by 3 bases, with 10 bases between the two germline ends. The DNA for the CDR3 is TGTGCCAGTAGACTGGGACCGACAGATACGCAGTATTTT. Protein sequence: CASRLGPTDTQYF.

This clone was seen more than once but under ten times. A junction boundary mismatches the germline segment, possibly from a read error. This chain connects TRBV28 to TRBJ2-3; TRBD2 matches at 9 bases. The CDR3 length is 15 residues. In germline, CDR1 is MDHEN, CDR2 SYDVKM. CDR3 in amino acids: CASSSSGTSKDTQYF. In nucleotides, the CDR3 is TGTGCCAGCAGTTCCTCCGGGACTAGCAAAGATACGCAGTATTTT.

The V gene is TRBV11-2, the J gene TRBJ1-6, with no clear D. The CDR3 runs 12 residues. Germline-derived CDR1 and CDR2 are SGHAT and FQNNGV. With 5 bases removed from V and 13 bases from J, the gap between germline ends came to 12 bases. The DNA of the CDR3 is TGTGCCAGCAGCCCCAGTAATAAGCCCCTCCACTTT. Protein: CASSPSNKPLHF.

This chain links TRBV28 with TRBJ1-1; D not certain. CDR3 length: 15 amino acids. The V end lost 6 bases, the J end lost 1 base, and 15 bases lay between the germline ends. The germline CDR1 and CDR2 sequences are MDHEN and SYDVKM. Written as DNA, the CDR3 is TGTGCCAGCAGCAGAACAAGCGATTGGAACACTGAAGCTTTCTTT. Residues: CASSRTSDWNTEAFF. The full variable domain, its missing parts supplied by reference TRBV28 and TRBJ1-1, is DVKVTQSSRYLVKRTGEKVFLECVQDMDHENMFWYRQDPGLGLRLIYFSYDVKMKEKGDIPEGYSVSREKKERFSLILESASTNQTSMYLCASSRTSDWNTEAFFGQGTRLTVV.

This chain joins TRBV6-6 and TRBJ2-7, with a weak D call TRBD2 (5 bases). Trimming shortened V by 5 bases and J by 7 bases, and 12 bases separated the two germline ends. Per the germline V gene, CDR1 is MNHNY and CDR2 is SVGAGI (reference sequence). This CDR3 has 12 residues. CDR3 DNA sequence: TGTGCCAGCAGTAGCGGTGCCTTGGAGCAGTACTTC. Protein: CASSSGALEQYF.